This TCR beta chain was sequenced in a study of tissue T cells after allogeneic stem cell transplantation. Study conclusions and caveats: This small cohort was clinically heterogeneous, and sampling depth was a limitation. Across patients, clones rarely overlapped, yet motif clusters were shared tissue-specifically.

Data came from immunoSEQ multiplex PCR; TCRdb stores just in-frame clones and leaves some out. This table has about 9,600 clones, roughly 64% appearing once. A word on this clone: The antigen is unknown.

Germline values: CDR1 SGHNT, CDR2 YYREEE (reference sequence). V dropped 4 bases and J dropped 5 bases, with 21 bases sitting between them. The CDR3 contains 16 residues. The sample here was tissue from the ileum, taken at autopsy. The chain is built from TRBV5-4 and TRBJ2-5; weak D call: TRBD1 (6 bases). The TCR was taken from a woman aged 18 to 55 with breast cancer. CDR3 in amino acids: CASSGRTGFGAETQYF. The CDR3 coding sequence is TGTGCCAGCAGCGGACGAACAGGGTTCGGCGCGGAGACCCAGTACTTC.